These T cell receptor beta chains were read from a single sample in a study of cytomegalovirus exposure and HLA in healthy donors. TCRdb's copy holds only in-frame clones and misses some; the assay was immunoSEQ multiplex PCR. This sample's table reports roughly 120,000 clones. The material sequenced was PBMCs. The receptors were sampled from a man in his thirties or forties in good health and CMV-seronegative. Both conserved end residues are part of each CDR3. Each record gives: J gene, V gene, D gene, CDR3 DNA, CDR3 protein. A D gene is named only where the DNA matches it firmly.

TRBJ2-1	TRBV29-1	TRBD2	TGCAGCGTTGTAGACAGCGGGAGGGCGGGTGAGCAGTTCTTC	CSVVDSGRAGEQFF
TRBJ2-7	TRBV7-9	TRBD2	TGTGCCAGCAGCGGCCGACTAGCGGGAGTCTACGAGCAGTACTTC	CASSGRLAGVYEQYF
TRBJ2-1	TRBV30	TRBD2	TGTGCCTGCAAAGGGACTAGCTTCTATGAGCAGTTCTTC	CACKGTSFYEQFF
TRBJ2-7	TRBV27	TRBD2	TGTGCCAGCAGTCATTCTAGCGGGATTGACGAGCAGTACTTC	CASSHSSGIDEQYF
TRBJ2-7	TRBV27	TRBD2	TGTGCCAGCAGTCCATCCAGGGCGGGAGCGTACGAGCAGTACTTC	CASSPSRAGAYEQYF
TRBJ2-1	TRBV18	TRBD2	TGTGCCAGCTCACCACAAGGACTAGAATACAATGAGCAGTTCTTC	CASSPQGLEYNEQFF
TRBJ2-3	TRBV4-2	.	TGTGCCAGCAGCCGCCGGGCGGGTGGCGCAGATACGCAGTATTTT	CASSRRAGGADTQYF
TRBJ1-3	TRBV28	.	TGTGCCAGCAGCAAACGACGACAGGCCGATTACTCTGGAAACACCATATATTTT	CASSKRRQADYSGNTIYF
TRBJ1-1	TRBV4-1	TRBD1	TGCGCCAGCAGCCAACCGGGACAGGAGGTAGCTTTCTTT	CASSQPGQEVAFF
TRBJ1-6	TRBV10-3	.	TGTGCCATCGCGCCGGTCAATTCACCCCTCCACTTT	CAIAPVNSPLHF
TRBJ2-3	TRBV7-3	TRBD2	TGTGCCAGCAGCCCGGGACTAGCTCGCGACACAGATACGCAGTATTTT	CASSPGLARDTDTQYF
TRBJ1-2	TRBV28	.	TGTGCCAGCAGGTCCCCCGGGGGCTACACCTTC	CASRSPGGYTF
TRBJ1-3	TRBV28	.	TGTGCCTCTCTCATGGGGGGTTCTGGAAACACCATATATTTT	CASLMGGSGNTIYF
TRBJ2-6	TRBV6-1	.	TGTGCCAGCACGGAGTCGACTTCTGGGGCCAACGTCCTGACTTTC	CASTESTSGANVLTF
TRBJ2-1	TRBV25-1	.	TGTGCCAGCAGGCCCCCCCAGGGTCAGAGCTACAATGAGCAGTTCTTC	CASRPPQGQSYNEQFF
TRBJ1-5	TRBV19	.	TGTGCCAGTAGTCTAAATAGCAATCAGCCCCAGCATTTT	CASSLNSNQPQHF
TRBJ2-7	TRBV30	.	TGTGCCTGGAGACAGGGAAGGTACGAGCAGTACTTC	CAWRQGRYEQYF
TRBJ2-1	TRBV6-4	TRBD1	TGTGCCAGCAGCGTAGGACAGGGGGGGAACAATGAGCAGTTCTTC	CASSVGQGGNNEQFF
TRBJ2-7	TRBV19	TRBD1	TGTGCCAGTAGTCTCGAGGACAGGGGAAAGGACGAGCAGTACTTC	CASSLEDRGKDEQYF
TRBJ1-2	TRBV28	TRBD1	TGTGCCAGCAGTTCTGGACAGGGGAAAGGCAACTATGGCTACACCTTC	CASSSGQGKGNYGYTF
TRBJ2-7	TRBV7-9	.	TGTGCCAGCAGTCCTACCTCGGGAACGGAGCAGTACTTC	CASSPTSGTEQYF
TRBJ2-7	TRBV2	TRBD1	TGTGCCATGGGGACAGGGATCAACGAGCAGTACTTC	CAMGTGINEQYF
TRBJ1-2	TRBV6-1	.	TGTGCCAGCAGTGAAATTGGTGGAACGCGGTACTATGGCTACACCTTC	CASSEIGGTRYYGYTF
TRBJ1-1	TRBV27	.	TGTGCCAGCAGTAATCGGGACGGGGGTTCTGAAGCTTTCTTT	CASSNRDGGSEAFF
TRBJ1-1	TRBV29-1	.	TGCAGCGTTGAGGTTCAGGAGGGCACTGAAGCTTTCTTT	CSVEVQEGTEAFF
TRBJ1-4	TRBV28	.	TGTGCCAGCAGTTTCTCAGACAGTCAAAATGAAAAACTGTTTTTT	CASSFSDSQNEKLFF
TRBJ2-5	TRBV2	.	TGTGCCAGCAAGCCGGGAGATGTGTTAGAGACCCAGTACTTC	CASKPGDVLETQYF
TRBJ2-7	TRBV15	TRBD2	TGTGCCACCAGCAGCTCTACTAGCGGAAATCCCTACGAGCAGTACTTC	CATSSSTSGNPYEQYF
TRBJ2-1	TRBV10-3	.	TGTGCCATCAGTGATAGAGAGCCCACGCGCAATGAGCAGTTCTTC	CAISDREPTRNEQFF
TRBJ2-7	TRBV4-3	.	TGCGCCAGCAGTTACGACTGGGGGAGGCTGAACGAGCAGTACTTC	CASSYDWGRLNEQYF
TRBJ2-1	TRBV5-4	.	TGTGCCAGCAGCTTTCAGGAGGGGAGTGAGCAGTTCTTC	CASSFQEGSEQFF
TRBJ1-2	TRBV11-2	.	TGTGCCAGCAGCTTACAAGGGCAGGGGACCTATGGCTACACCTTC	CASSLQGQGTYGYTF
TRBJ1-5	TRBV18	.	TGTGCCAGCTCAGGAGGACGGAGTAGCAATCAGCCCCAGCATTTT	CASSGGRSSNQPQHF
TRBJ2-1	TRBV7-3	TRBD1	TGTGCCAGCAGCGCCATTGGGCAGGGGGCGTCCAATGAGCAGTTCTTC	CASSAIGQGASNEQFF
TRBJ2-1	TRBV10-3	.	TGTGCCGTCGGGGGAGAAAACAATGAGCAGTTCTTC	CAVGGENNEQFF
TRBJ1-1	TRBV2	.	TGTGCCAGCCACTTTCGGGGGGACACTGAAGCTTTCTTT	CASHFRGDTEAFF
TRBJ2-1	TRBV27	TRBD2	TGTGCCAGCAGTTCGCTAGCGGAGAATGAGCAGTTCTTC	CASSSLAENEQFF
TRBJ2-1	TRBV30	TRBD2	TGTGCCTGGAGCGGACTAGCGGGGGAGGAGCAGTTCTTC	CAWSGLAGEEQFF
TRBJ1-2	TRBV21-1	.	TGTGCCAGCAGCGCCACACAGGGGGTGAATCCCCTGGGCGGCTACACCTTC	CASSATQGVNPLGGYTF
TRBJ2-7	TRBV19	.	TGTGCCAGTAGTATAAGCGGTTACGAGCAGTACTTC	CASSISGYEQYF
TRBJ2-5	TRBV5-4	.	TGTGCCAGCAGCTACCCTACAGGGCCCGAGACCCAGTACTTC	CASSYPTGPETQYF
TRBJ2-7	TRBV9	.	TGTGCCAGCAGCCCAGGTGGAGGGGAGCAGTACTTC	CASSPGGGEQYF
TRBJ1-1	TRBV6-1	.	TGTGCCAGCAGTGAACAGGGATGGGACACTGAAGCTTTCTTT	CASSEQGWDTEAFF
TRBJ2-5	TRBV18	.	TGTGCCAGCTCACCGGGCGAGCGGGAGACCCAGTACTTC	CASSPGERETQYF
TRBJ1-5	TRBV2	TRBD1	TGTGCCAGCAGTGTCCAGACAGGGGGCGCTCAGCCCCAGCATTTT	CASSVQTGGAQPQHF
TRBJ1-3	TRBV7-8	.	TGTGCCAGCAGAACAGGCATGAATGGAAACACCATATATTTT	CASRTGMNGNTIYF
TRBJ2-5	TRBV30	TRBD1	TGTGCCTGGAGTGTAGGGATCCCACTGGGACAGGGGCCCCAAGAGACCCAGTACTTC	CAWSVGIPLGQGPQETQYF
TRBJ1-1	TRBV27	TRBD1	TGTGCCAGCAGTGTAGGACAGGGTTGGGGCACTGAAGCTTTCTTT	CASSVGQGWGTEAFF
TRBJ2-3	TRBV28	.	TGTGCCAGCAGTTCGACAGATACGCAGTATTTT	CASSSTDTQYF
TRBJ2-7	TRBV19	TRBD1	TGTGCCAGTAGCATGACAGGGAGCTCCTACGAGCAGTACTTC	CASSMTGSSYEQYF
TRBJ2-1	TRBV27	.	TGTGCCAGCAGTTGGCAGGGATACAATGAGCAGTTCTTC	CASSWQGYNEQFF
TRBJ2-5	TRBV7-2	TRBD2	TGTGCCAGCAGCCCCGGACTAGCGGGAACCCCACAAGAGACCCAGTACTTC	CASSPGLAGTPQETQYF
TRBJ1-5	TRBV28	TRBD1	TGTGCCAGCAGATTACCTCAGGGGGATTTCAATCAGCCCCAGCATTTT	CASRLPQGDFNQPQHF
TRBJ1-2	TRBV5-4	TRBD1	TGTGCCAGCAGCCGGCGGACAGGGGGATATGGCTACACCTTC	CASSRRTGGYGYTF
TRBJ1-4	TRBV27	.	TGTGCCAGCAGTTTAGCTTCTTCTACTTATAATGAAAAACTGTTTTTT	CASSLASSTYNEKLFF
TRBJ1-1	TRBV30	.	TGTGCCTGGAGTGTAGGCCCCGGGGAAGCTTTCTTT	CAWSVGPGEAFF
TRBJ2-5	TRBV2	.	TGTGCCAGCAGAAGCGCCTCCCAAGAGACCCAGTACTTC	CASRSASQETQYF
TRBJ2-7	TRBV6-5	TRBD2	TGTGCCAGCAGTTACTCGGCTAGCGGGAGTTCAGTCGAGCAGTACTTC	CASSYSASGSSVEQYF